This T cell receptor beta chain was observed in a study of cytotoxic CD8 clonotypes in ibrutinib-treated CLL. The V and J ends lost 4 bases and 4 bases respectively, with 26 bases between them. The CDR3 totals 17 residues. CDR1 and CDR2 from the germline V gene are GTSNPN and SVGIG (reference sequence). The planned depth of sequencing spanned 1 in 200,000 to 1 in 1 million T cells. The table came from immunoSEQ multiplex PCR; TCRdb's copy has only in-frame clones and leaves some out. This table has around 250,000 clones, 60% to 75% appearing once. Whole-study findings and limits: Sampling time points were not equivalent between sustained-remission and progressing patients. Treatment saw public clonotypes, which were uncommon, either contract or stay stable. Baseline clonality, above age-matched healthy donor levels, tracked circulating CD8+ T-cell counts.

Points on this clone: Its antigen is as yet unknown.

The clonotype originates from a human donor with chronic lymphocytic leukemia. The V call is TRBV30, the J call TRBJ2-7; either TRBD1 or TRBD2 may fit D (5 bases each). Sequences were derived from PBMCs, sampled after 24 months of ibrutinib treatment. The CDR3 DNA reads as TGTGCCTGGACTGAGGGGCCTATTTCCCGGGCGTCTTACGAGCAGTACTTC. Translated: CAWTEGPISRASYEQYF.